This T cell receptor beta chain was documented in a study of metastatic and nonmetastatic thyroid tumors. Study overall: Blood and tumor or nodule tissue repertoires from malignant and benign thyroid patients were compared. Findings of the study overall: TCR beta diversity was reportedly significantly higher in malignant thyroid tumors than benign nodules, in blood and tumor.

In the source study's methods: Clinicopathological groups differed in CDR3, with these differences serving to build a distant-metastasis classifier for papillary thyroid cancer. TCRdb re-called the PCR reads through MiXCR. TCRdb's processing, not the authors' own work, is the source of the V and J calls. The sample has nearly 15,000 clones, roughly 19% seen once. Every patient was untreated before thyroid surgery. The table lists this clone with a few counts. Its antigen is undetermined. The CDR3 runs to 13 residues. Germline assignment: CDR1 LNHDA and CDR2 SQIVND (reference sequence). V shed 6 bases and J 6 bases; nucleotides not matched to a gene: 7.

The receptor was derived from a female donor with papillary thyroid cancer or a benign thyroid nodule (not recorded which). Some clones in this sample may be carry-over from other donors' samples. The V and J genes are TRBV19 and TRBJ2-7, with 8 bases that match TRBD1. Sequenced: blood. The CDR3: CASSVRQGTEQYF. The CDR3 DNA reads as TGTGCCAGTAGCGTTAGACAGGGGACCGAGCAGTACTTC.